The 10 T cell receptor beta chains below come from one sample, sequenced in a study of cytomegalovirus exposure and HLA in healthy donors (TCRdb year 2017). The library was produced with the immunoSEQ multiplex PCR assay. Entries here come from immuneACCESS through TCRdb and include only in-frame sequences with V and J called. Some clones fail to appear in such tables; in the studies checked, an unresolved V gene covers under half of the shortfall, and the cause of the remainder is unknown. Recorded for this sample are approximately 50,000 clones; 88% of them occurred a single time. The ten largest clonotypes hold about 6.7% of the sample. Source material: PBMCs. The receptors here all came from a woman aged 30 to 39 in good health and CMV-seronegative.

With regard to this clone: At one end the junction does not follow the germline gene, possibly because of a read error. V is TRBV18 and J is TRBJ2-7; the D gene is possibly TRBD2 (6 bases). Per the germline V gene, CDR1 is KGHSH and CDR2 is LQKENI. The CDR3 has 14 residues. The CDR3 loop reads CVSSPGGIPYEQYF. CDR3 DNA sequence: TGTGTCAGCTCACCCGGCGGGATTCCCTACGAGCAGTACTTC.

The chain links TRBV11-2 to TRBJ1-3, with D perhaps TRBD1 (6 bases). Germline V gives CDR1 SGHAT, CDR2 FQNNGV. CDR3 length equals 15 residues. V was clipped by 1 base and J by 7 bases, with 14 bases between them. CDR3 nucleotides: TGTGCCAGCAGCTTAGGTACAGGGTTAATCAACACCATATATTTT. This encodes CASSLGTGLINTIYF. The variable domain in full, with the rest retrieved from reference TRBV11-2 and TRBJ1-3, is EAGVAQSPRYKIIEKRQSVAFWCNPISGHATLYWYQQILGQGPKLLIQFQNNGVVDDSQLPKDRFSAERLKGVDSTLKIQPAKLEDSAVYLCASSLGTGLINTIYFGEGSWLTVV.

This sequence joins TRBV28 and TRBJ1-1; possible D gene TRBD1, 6 bases. This CDR3 region has 15 residues. Per germline, CDR1 MDHEN and CDR2 SYDVKM. The V end was cut by 3 bases, the J end by 0 bases, with 11 bases between. The CDR3 DNA sequence: TGTGCCAGCAGTTTGGACAGAGTCATGAACACTGAAGCTTTCTTT. Its protein is CASSLDRVMNTEAFF.

The chain couples TRBV28 to TRBJ1-1; maybe TRBD1 (5 bases). V lost 3 bases, J lost 3 bases, and 11 bases lay in between. CDR3 length equals 14 residues. Germline-derived CDR1 and CDR2 are MDHEN and SYDVKM. Here the CDR3 reads CASSFGGRHTEAFF. The CDR3 nucleotides read TGTGCCAGCAGTTTCGGGGGAAGGCACACTGAAGCTTTCTTT.

The V gene is TRBV5-1, the J gene TRBJ2-3; D is possibly TRBD2 (6 bases). The CDR3 is 14 residues long. V dropped 1 base and J dropped 1 base, with 7 bases sitting between them. Germline assignment: CDR1 SGHRS and CDR2 YFSETQ. Here the CDR3 reads CASSLQRGTDTQYF. Written as DNA, the CDR3 is TGCGCCAGCAGCTTGCAGCGGGGCACAGATACGCAGTATTTT. The full variable domain, completed using reference TRBV5-1 and TRBJ2-3, is KAGVTQTPRYLIKTRGQQVTLSCSPISGHRSVSWYQQTPGQGLQFLFEYFSETQRNKGNFPGRFSGRQFSNSRSEMNVSTLELGDSALYLCASSLQRGTDTQYFGPGTRLTVL.

The chain combines TRBV28 with TRBJ2-5, with TRBD1 matching over 8 bases. The V gene end was trimmed by 8 bases and the J gene end by 2 bases; junction bases not matched to a gene: 4. Looked up from germline, CDR1 is MDHEN and CDR2 is SYDVKM. The length of the CDR3 is 13 residues. The CDR3 coding sequence is TGTGCCAGCGTCCGACAGGGGCAAGAGACCCAGTACTTC. It codes for CASVRQGQETQYF.

The gene calls are TRBV19 and TRBJ2-7; D is perhaps TRBD2 (7 bases). The V end lost 6 bases, the J end lost 3 bases, and 15 bases lay between the germline ends. The CDR3 sequence is 14 residues long. CDR1 and CDR2 (germline): LNHDA, SQIVND (reference sequence). The CDR3 protein is CASRPRGGGYEQYF. In DNA form, the CDR3 reads TGTGCCAGTAGACCGCGAGGGGGGGGCTACGAGCAGTACTTC.

The rearrangement uses TRBV10-2 and TRBJ1-2, with D maybe TRBD1 (5 bases). The germline V gene encodes CDR1 WSHSY and CDR2 SAAADI. The V and J ends lost 6 bases and 7 bases respectively, with 18 bases between them. The CDR3 has 14 residues. CDR3 in DNA: TGCGCCAGCAGCCCGTTTGGAGGGGTCGTTGGCTACACCTTC. This gives the protein CASSPFGGVVGYTF.

The chain carries TRBV5-1 and TRBJ2-1; 10 bases are a match to TRBD2. In germline, CDR1 is SGHRS, CDR2 YFSETQ. The ends lost 4 bases at V and 4 bases at J; junction bases unmatched: 11. The CDR3 consists of 17 residues. CDR3 nucleotides: TGCGCCAGCAGCCCGACGTCCGGGACTAGCGTTTACAATGAGCAGTTCTTC. Encoded protein: CASSPTSGTSVYNEQFF.

The gene calls are TRBV7-2 and TRBJ1-4; D ambiguous. V lost 2 bases and J lost 7, with 11 bases in between. CDR1 and CDR2 from the germline V gene are SGHTA and FQGNSA. The CDR3 covers 14 residues. This chain's CDR3 is CASSLRRGGEKLFF. The DNA of the CDR3 is TGTGCCAGCAGCTTAAGGCGGGGTGGTGAAAAACTGTTTTTT.